A selection of T cell receptor beta chains follows, all from one sample in a study of T cell responses to AZD1222 COVID-19 vaccine. Profiling relied on immunoSEQ multiplex PCR, and the TCRdb table lists in-frame clones only, not all of them. There are some 100,000 clones in the sample; around nine tenths occur only once, and 12% lies in the top ten. The sequenced sample was peripheral blood, obtained on day 0 of AZD1222 vaccination. Every receptor here comes from an adult in good health. Each CDR3 is given without its conserved first and last residue. The order of the fields is V gene, CDR3 protein.

V: TRBV29-1
CDR3: SVEDPPEQY

V: TRBV7-2
CDR3: ASSQAGTRRPSNEQF

V: TRBV6-4
CDR3: ASGTGVNTEAF

V: TRBV28
CDR3: ASSLTLRTGELF

V: TRBV5-6
CDR3: ASSLSGRGGNQPQH

V: TRBV6-5
CDR3: ASRIGSSSGNTIY

V: TRBV10-3
CDR3: AIRGSQSPLH

V: TRBV9
CDR3: ASSVQPTGTGVTQY

V: TRBV27
CDR3: ASIKSGTGRTGELF

V: TRBV6-5
CDR3: ASSRQEAREKLF

V: TRBV5-1
CDR3: ASRDGGNSYNEQF

V: TRBV27
CDR3: ASSLQGGYGYT

V: TRBV6-6
CDR3: ASRADILANTEAF

V: TRBV5-8
CDR3: ASSQTGRGTYGYT

V: TRBV29-1
CDR3: SVDRGTTEAF

V: TRBV18
CDR3: ASSGDLNQPQH

V: TRBV7-2
CDR3: ASSLDRGNQPQH

V: TRBV28
CDR3: ASTPPGTGKKLF

V: TRBV7-2
CDR3: ASSRREGATGELF

V: TRBV28
CDR3: ASWTGPNPSPLH

V: TRBV7-8
CDR3: ASSVQVNTEAF

V: TRBV18
CDR3: ASSPPGPTSGNTIY

V: TRBV6-5
CDR3: ASKPGQGSYNEQF

V: TRBV19
CDR3: ATLGGSGYSNQPQH

V: TRBV7-2
CDR3: ASSLVSGENEKLF